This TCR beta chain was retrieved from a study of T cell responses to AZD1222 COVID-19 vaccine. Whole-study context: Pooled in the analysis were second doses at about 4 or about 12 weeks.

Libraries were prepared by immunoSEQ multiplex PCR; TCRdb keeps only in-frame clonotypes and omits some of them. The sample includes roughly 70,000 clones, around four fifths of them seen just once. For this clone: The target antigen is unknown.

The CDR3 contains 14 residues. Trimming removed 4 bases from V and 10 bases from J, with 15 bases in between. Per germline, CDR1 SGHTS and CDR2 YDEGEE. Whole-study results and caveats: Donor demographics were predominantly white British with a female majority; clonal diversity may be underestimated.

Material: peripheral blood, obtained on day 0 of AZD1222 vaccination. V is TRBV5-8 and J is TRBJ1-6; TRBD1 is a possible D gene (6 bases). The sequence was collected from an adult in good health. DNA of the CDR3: TGTGCCAGCAGCCTACAGGGTGAGGGATCACCCCTCCACTTT. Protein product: CASSLQGEGSPLHF.